This paragraph reports one T cell receptor (beta chain). The antigen it recognizes is unknown. Base qualities are not provided; no much larger clone lies one nucleotide away. The data derive from a study of blood T cells in healthy people across ages (dated by TCRdb to 2015 to 2017). In terms of the full investigation: In model experiments, template switching captured roughly one uniquely barcoded TCR beta cDNA molecule for every two T cells. The donors were divided into four age groups: young (average about 16 years), middle-aged (about 40), aged (about 60) and long-lived (about 80). For two donors (one aged 18 to 30 and one aged 80 or older), the study analyzed two additional independent replicas of 1 million unique cDNA reads from the same blood draw. The study measured age-related changes in TCR beta repertoire diversity using deep sequencing normalized with unique cDNA molecular identifiers. Donors of different ages were randomly distributed across sequencing lanes to avoid experimental bias. Overall study outcomes, separate from this receptor: Because profiling used bulk unsorted PBMCs, naive and antigen-experienced compartments could not be compared conclusively. Compared with the aged group, the long-lived group had more naive CD4+ T cells, fewer expanded clones and increased TCR diversity, suggesting age selection. Total diversity estimates from one million sequenced T cells were considered lower bounds and underestimates. Observed TCR beta diversity correlated strongly with the percentage of naive T cells measured by flow cytometry. As age increased, observed TCR beta diversity per million T cells dropped in a roughly linear way, and a significant reduction was already evident by age 40. Donor CMV infection status was unknown, potentially confounding age-related changes in expanded clonotypes.

The library was made by 5' RACE. Sequenced on an Illumina HiSeq 2500. The second PCR ran for roughly 7 to 12 cycles and used a J-beta primer mix along with a sample-barcoded 5' primer. Each TCR beta cDNA molecule received a unique molecular identifier from a template-switch 5' adaptor carrying 12 random nucleotides. Each sample yielded at least 3 million CDR3-containing paired-end reads. First-strand cDNA was synthesized from all RNA with the Mint cDNA synthesis kit, primed by a TRBC-specific oligonucleotide. Following uracil-DNA glycosylase treatment, all cDNA underwent a first 18-cycle PCR with the universal primers M1SS and BC2_uni_R. As for how the authors treated the data: Each sample was normalized by randomly selecting 1 million high-quality reads, each carrying a distinct molecular identifier. Reads with shared molecular identifiers were discarded instead of being binned into consensus sequences. MiTCR, set to a Q25 quality threshold and the strictest error-elimination algorithm, was used for CDR3 identification, clonotype clustering and error correction. Lower-bound total TCR beta diversity was estimated with a nonparametric unseen species model using Euler transformation. Clones were called with MiXCR by TCRdb after fastp trimmed the public reads at Q25, and only in-frame beta chains were retained. Every CDR3 protein is listed once, alongside the most common genes and DNA of its rows. The V and J calls, along with clone size, are taken from TCRdb and not from the paper's own processing. A total of roughly 930,000 distinct CDR3 sequences appear in this sample, roughly 52% of them only once. The ten biggest clones cover about an eighth of the sample.

Systemically healthy Caucasian individuals from Russia, 35 to 40 in total and aged about 6 to 95 years, were included as donors. Each donor gave 8.5 to 10 milliliters of peripheral blood, collected into EDTA-treated Vacutainer tubes. PBMCs were isolated by Ficoll-Paque density-gradient centrifugation, with at least 6.5 million obtained per sample. Total RNA was extracted from PBMCs with Trizol reagent, with at least 5.5 micrograms obtained per sample. The percentages of naive CD45RAhigh/CD27high T cells were determined by flow cytometry on a PBMC aliquot from every donor. This TCR came from a man aged 30 to 45 in good health. The sequenced sample consisted of blood.

For the CDR3, the sequence is CASLMGDLGKNIQYF. Read as DNA, the sequence is TGTGCCAGCTTAATGGGGGATCTAGGGAAAAACATTCAGTACTTC. The V gene is TRBV28 and the J gene is TRBJ2-4; the D element might be TRBD1 or TRBD2, as each aligns at 5 bases. A distance of 18 bases separates the germline ends of V and J, which lose 8 bases and 4 bases respectively. The CDR3 numbers 15 residues from cysteine through phenylalanine. The DNA shown is the 45-base CDR3, in frame from base 1. In the germline V gene, CDR1 corresponds to MDHEN and CDR2 to SYDVKM.